What follows describes a single T cell receptor beta chain. Its specificity is not known. TCRdb used MiXCR to reprocess the 5' RACE reads, holding one entry per CDR3 protein. The profile covers roughly 340,000 distinct CDR3 sequences, with 3.5% to 4.5% appearing a single time and around 24% taken by the ten largest. The CDR3 extends over 13 amino acids. Trimming removed 3 bases from V and 9 bases from J, with 14 bases in between. The record originates from a study of T cells after yellow fever vaccination. Findings and caveats of the study: Most primary-vaccination clones reappeared after the booster (more than 95% CD4, about 88% CD8). Repertoires obtained by FACS sorting could include abundant clonotypes that entered as contaminants from the bulk population.

The receptor was derived from a man aged 18-30 years who received the YFV17D yellow fever vaccine. The V and J genes are TRBV12-3 or TRBV12-4 and TRBJ1-1; tentative D call: TRBD1 (6 bases). The sample here was PBMCs, taken 5 days after the yellow fever booster vaccination. CDR3 in DNA: TGTGCCAGCAGTTTCGGGGGCCGGGGGAAAGCTTTCTTT. Its translation: CASSFGGRGKAFF.